This T cell receptor beta chain derives from a study of shared clonotypes between healthy human individuals. For the study at large: The plates for each donor numbered three CD4 naive, three CD4 memory, two CD8 naive and one CD8 memory.

The study, taken as a whole, reports: Across subsets, estimated richness was generally greater for naive than for memory populations.

On this clone: As yet, its antigen is unknown.

To make CD8 memory, CD45RO+ cells were put together with CCR7-negative CD45RA+ TemRA cells. TCRdb keeps only in-frame clones here, not all; method: immunoSEQ multiplex PCR. The table has 95,000 to 120,000 clones, about 63% seen once. The sample comprised memory CD8+ T cells sorted from blood. Subset given: CD45RO+ cells pooled with CCR7-negative TemRA cells. This receptor was identified in a woman younger than 45 in good health.

CDR3 protein: CASSPRQGLNIGELFF. The DNA of the CDR3 is TGTGCCAGCAGCCCTAGACAGGGCTTAAATATCGGGGAGCTGTTTTTT. The chain joins TRBV11-3 to TRBJ2-2; 7 bases agree with TRBD1. The CDR3 covers 16 residues. J gave up 7 bases and V 5 bases, and 13 bases lay outside the gene matches. Germline values: CDR1 SGHNT, CDR2 YENEEA.